There are many counts of the clone carrying this T cell receptor (beta chain). Its antigen is undetermined. This sample is part of a study of early T cells in non-severe SARS-CoV-2 infection. Broader study findings: A preference for anti-spike CD8 responses marked VDJdb matching, which missed private and CD4 specificities.

The V gene lost 8 bases and the J gene lost 6 bases, with 11 bases spanning the gap. The germline V gene encodes CDR1 MNHEY and CDR2 SVGAGI. The CDR3 consists of 11 residues. Separate cDNA molecules each had unique molecular identifiers attached to them. From the 5' RACE reads, TCRdb called clonotypes with MiXCR, one entry per CDR3 protein. The sample carries about 25,000 distinct CDR3 sequences, 4.4% recorded once. The sequence was obtained from an adult who was a healthcare worker with PCR-confirmed SARS-CoV-2 infection or an uninfected control (not recorded which). The chain carries TRBV6-5 and TRBJ2-7; unclear D gene. What was sequenced was whole blood. The CDR3 DNA reads TGTGCCAGCGGTGTGCCCACCGAGCAGTACTTC. It encodes CASGVPTEQYF.